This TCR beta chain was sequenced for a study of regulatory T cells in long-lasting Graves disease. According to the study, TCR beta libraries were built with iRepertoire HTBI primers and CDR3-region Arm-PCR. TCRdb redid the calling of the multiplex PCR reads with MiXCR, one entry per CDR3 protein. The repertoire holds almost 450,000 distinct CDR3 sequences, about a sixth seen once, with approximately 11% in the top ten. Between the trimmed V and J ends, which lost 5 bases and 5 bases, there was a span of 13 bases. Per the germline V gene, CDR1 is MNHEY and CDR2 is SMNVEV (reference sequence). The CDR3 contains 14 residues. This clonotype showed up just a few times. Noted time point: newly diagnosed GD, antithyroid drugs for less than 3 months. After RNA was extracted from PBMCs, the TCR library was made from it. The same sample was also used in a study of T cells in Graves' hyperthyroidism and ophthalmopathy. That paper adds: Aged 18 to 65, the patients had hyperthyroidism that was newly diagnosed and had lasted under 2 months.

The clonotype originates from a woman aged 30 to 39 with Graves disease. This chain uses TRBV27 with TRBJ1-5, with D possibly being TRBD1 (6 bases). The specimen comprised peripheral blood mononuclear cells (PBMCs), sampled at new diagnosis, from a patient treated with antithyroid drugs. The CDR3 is CASSPRGLYQPQHF. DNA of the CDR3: TGTGCCAGCAGTCCCAGGGGTCTTTATCAGCCCCAGCATTTT.